This is a list of T cell receptor beta chains from one sample in a study of blood T cell repertoires in COVID-19. Libraries were prepared by immunoSEQ multiplex PCR; TCRdb keeps only in-frame clonotypes and omits some of them. The data hold fewer than 700,000 clones, with approximately 88% observed a single time. Material for sequencing was peripheral blood. All receptors derive from a woman aged 45-65 years with COVID-19, enrolled during active disease. Both conserved end residues are part of each CDR3. D genes are given only for firm matches. The listing skips clone size in some rows; elsewhere it reads once, few, many or a size class.

J	D	V	size	CDR3	DNA
TRBJ2-7	TRBD1	TRBV24-1	-	CATSERDRSYGQYF	TGTGCCACCAGTGAGCGGGACAGGAGTTACGGGCAGTACTTC
TRBJ2-1	-	TRBV9	-	CASSVGGEPRNEQFF	TGTGCCAGCAGCGTAGGCGGGGAGCCTCGCAATGAGCAGTTCTTC
TRBJ1-2	-	TRBV4-2	-	CASSQDGLGYTF	TGTGCCAGCAGCCAAGACGGTCTCGGCTACACCTTC
TRBJ1-3	-	TRBV5-6	-	CASSLSGSGNTIYF	TGTGCCAGCAGCTTGTCGGGCTCTGGAAACACCATATATTTT
TRBJ1-2	-	TRBV30	few	CAWDLRDRYTF	TGTGCCTGGGATTTGAGGGATCGCTACACCTTC
TRBJ1-4	-	TRBV4-1	-	CASSQVVLLGATNEKLFF	TGCGCCAGCAGCCAAGTGGTGCTTCTAGGAGCGACTAATGAAAAACTGTTTTTT
TRBJ2-1	-	TRBV7-9	-	CASSLVAGQMNEQFF	TGTGCCAGCAGCTTAGTGGCCGGACAGATGAATGAGCAGTTCTTC
TRBJ1-3	-	TRBV28	-	CASNLRDSTSSGNTIYF	TGTGCCAGCAATCTCCGGGACTCGACCTCATCTGGAAACACCATATATTTT
TRBJ1-2	TRBD1	TRBV19	-	CASILQGDYRYGYTF	TGTGCCAGTATCCTACAGGGGGATTACCGCTATGGCTACACCTTC
TRBJ2-5	TRBD2	TRBV9	-	CASSVDPSGGGGAETQYF	TGTGCCAGCAGCGTAGACCCTAGCGGGGGGGGCGGAGCGGAGACCCAGTACTTC
TRBJ2-6	-	TRBV3-1/TRBV3-2	-	CASSYRGGGGANVLTF	TGTGCCAGCAGCTACCGAGGGGGTGGTGGGGCCAACGTCCTGACTTTC
TRBJ2-3	-	TRBV14	-	CASSQEFTSPPDTQYF	TGTGCCAGCAGCCAAGAATTTACTAGCCCCCCAGATACGCAGTATTTT
TRBJ2-6	-	TRBV21-1	-	CASSPSGGGAVSGANVLTF	TGTGCCAGCAGCCCTTCTGGCGGGGGCGCAGTGTCTGGGGCCAACGTCCTGACTTTC
TRBJ1-3	TRBD1	TRBV3-1/TRBV3-2	-	CASSLEGAFGNTIYF	TGTGCCAGCAGCCTCGAGGGGGCATTTGGAAACACCATATATTTT
TRBJ1-2	-	TRBV19	-	CASSRSGGSYGYTF	TGTGCCAGTAGTCGCTCGGGCGGGAGCTATGGCTACACCTTC
TRBJ1-2	-	TRBV7-9	-	CASRPMPSTGGGYTF	TGTGCCAGCAGACCAATGCCCTCGACAGGTGGAGGCTACACCTTC
TRBJ1-4	TRBD1	TRBV12-3/TRBV12-4	once	CASTNQGAQRLFF	TGTGCCAGCACTAATCAGGGGGCTCAGCGACTGTTTTTT
TRBJ1-1	-	TRBV7-9	once	CASSLAFSGDTEAFF	TGTGCCAGCAGCTTAGCATTTTCCGGAGACACTGAAGCTTTCTTT
TRBJ2-1	TRBD2	TRBV29-1	once	CSVRGLALNEQFF	TGCAGCGTCCGAGGACTAGCCCTCAATGAGCAGTTCTTC
TRBJ1-1	-	TRBV30	-	CARSDRMNTEAFF	TGTGCCCGATCAGACAGGATGAACACTGAAGCTTTCTTT
TRBJ1-5	-	TRBV6-1	-	CASNDRRDRYGQPQHF	TGTGCCAGCAATGATCGACGGGATAGGTATGGACAGCCCCAGCATTTT
TRBJ1-2	TRBD1	TRBV15	once	CATSKRGGLRLYGYTF	TGTGCCACCAGCAAACGAGGGGGCTTACGTCTCTATGGCTACACCTTC
TRBJ1-6	TRBD1	TRBV11-2	-	CASRWDRGNSPLHF	TGTGCCAGCAGATGGGACAGGGGGAATTCACCCCTCCACTTT
TRBJ2-5	-	TRBV24-1	-	CATSDLLETQYF	TGTGCCACCAGTGATTTACTGGAGACCCAGTACTTC
TRBJ1-1	-	TRBV6-5	once	CASSYSGHTEAFF	TGTGCCAGCAGTTACTCGGGGCACACTGAAGCTTTCTTT
TRBJ2-1	TRBD1	TRBV7-9	-	CASSFDRDEQFF	TGTGCCAGCAGCTTCGACAGGGATGAGCAGTTCTTC
TRBJ2-6	-	TRBV6-5	-	CASRGANVLTF	TGTGCCAGCAGGGGCGCCAACGTCCTGACTTTC
TRBJ1-2	-	TRBV12-5	-	CASGNQINYGYTF	TGTGCTAGTGGGAACCAGATTAACTATGGCTACACCTTC
TRBJ2-1	-	TRBV3-1/TRBV3-2	-	CASSHKSDNEQFF	TGTGCCAGCAGCCATAAATCGGACAATGAGCAGTTCTTC
TRBJ2-5	TRBD2	TRBV30	-	CAWTPGRGAQETQYF	TGTGCCTGGACCCCTGGGAGGGGAGCCCAAGAGACCCAGTACTTC
TRBJ1-1	TRBD1	TRBV12-5	-	CASGLWATTGGAAEAFF	TGTGCTAGTGGTTTGTGGGCCACGACAGGGGGCGCGGCTGAAGCTTTCTTT
TRBJ1-1	-	TRBV7-9	-	CASGTTRGPEAFF	TGTGCCAGCGGTACTACCAGGGGACCTGAAGCTTTCTTT
TRBJ2-7	TRBD2	TRBV5-4	-	CASSLERGAMKEGEQYF	TGTGCCAGCAGCTTGGAGCGGGGGGCGATGAAAGAGGGGGAGCAGTACTTC
TRBJ2-3	-	TRBV11-3	few	CASSLISVDTQYF	TGTGCCAGCAGCTTGATTTCGGTGGATACGCAGTATTTT
TRBJ1-1	-	TRBV9	-	CASSVDPGTEAFF	TGTGCCAGCAGCGTAGACCCGGGGACTGAAGCTTTCTTT
TRBJ1-4	TRBD1	TRBV28	-	CASSLSGQGLTNEKLFF	TGTGCCAGCAGTTTATCGGGACAGGGTTTAACTAATGAAAAACTGTTTTTT
TRBJ2-5	TRBD2	TRBV6-1	-	CASSEQGLALETQYF	TGTGCCAGCAGTGAGCAGGGACTAGCGTTAGAGACCCAGTACTTC
TRBJ2-1	TRBD2	TRBV28	few	CASSWTSGGGEQFF	TGTGCCAGCAGTTGGACTAGCGGGGGGGGTGAGCAGTTCTTC
TRBJ1-6	TRBD1	TRBV9	-	CASSVRGQSPLHF	TGTGCCAGCAGCGTGAGGGGGCAATCACCCCTCCACTTT
TRBJ1-3	-	TRBV3-1/TRBV3-2	once	CASSQDTGVGNTIYF	TGTGCCAGCAGCCAAGATACGGGAGTAGGAAACACCATATATTTT
TRBJ1-2	-	TRBV24-1	-	CATSDPRGEQGRVDYGYTF	TGTGCCACCAGTGATCCCCGGGGAGAACAGGGAAGGGTGGACTATGGCTACACCTTC
TRBJ2-3	-	TRBV6-5	once	CASIKGLWNPDTQYF	TGTGCCAGCATTAAGGGGTTGTGGAACCCAGATACGCAGTATTTT
TRBJ1-2	-	TRBV24-1	-	CATSDRSGPNYGYTF	TGTGCCACCAGTGATCGGTCAGGGCCAAACTATGGCTACACCTTC
TRBJ2-2	-	TRBV5-1	-	CASSLVQGRNTGELFF	TGCGCCAGCAGCTTGGTTCAGGGGCGGAACACCGGGGAGCTGTTTTTT
TRBJ1-2	-	TRBV3-1/TRBV3-2	-	CASSHRQGTRDYGYTF	TGTGCCAGCAGCCATAGGCAGGGGACCCGCGACTATGGCTACACCTTC
TRBJ2-2	TRBD2	TRBV7-3	few	CASSSGLAANTGELFF	TGTGCCAGCAGCTCCGGACTAGCGGCGAACACCGGGGAGCTGTTTTTT
TRBJ1-6	-	TRBV9	-	CASSLRGGVDNSPLHF	TGTGCCAGCAGCTTAAGAGGGGGTGTTGATAATTCACCCCTCCACTTT
TRBJ2-3	-	TRBV21-1	-	CASNPPGGGNATDTQYF	TGTGCCAGCAACCCTCCGGGGGGGGGAAACGCGACAGATACGCAGTATTTT
TRBJ2-1	-	TRBV2	-	CASIGAGAYNEQFF	TGTGCCAGCATAGGGGCGGGGGCTTACAATGAGCAGTTCTTC
TRBJ1-5	TRBD1	TRBV2	few	CASNLGEGGGQPQHF	TGTGCCAGCAACCTCGGGGAAGGGGGCGGTCAGCCCCAGCATTTT
TRBJ1-4	TRBD1	TRBV3-1/TRBV3-2	-	CASSVNRGFNEKLFF	TGTGCCAGCAGCGTAAACAGGGGCTTTAATGAAAAACTGTTTTTT
TRBJ2-2	-	TRBV9	-	CASSRGTDPNTGELFF	TGTGCCAGCAGCCGCGGGACAGATCCGAACACCGGGGAGCTGTTTTTT
TRBJ1-3	-	TRBV3-1/TRBV3-2	-	CASSRQLLGGSGNTIYF	TGTGCCAGCAGCCGCCAACTCTTAGGGGGCTCTGGAAACACCATATATTTT
TRBJ1-5	-	TRBV29-1	-	CSVGGGNQPQHF	TGCAGCGTTGGGGGGGGGAATCAGCCCCAGCATTTT
TRBJ2-3	TRBD2	TRBV7-3	-	CASSFTGGGTDTQYF	TGTGCCAGCAGCTTCACTGGCGGGGGTACAGATACGCAGTATTTT
TRBJ1-4	TRBD1	TRBV7-2	-	CASSPRTGGLNEKLFF	TGTGCCAGCAGCCCCCGGACAGGGGGTCTGAATGAAAAACTGTTTTTT
TRBJ2-3	-	TRBV19	-	CASSIEGATTGGTDTQYF	TGTGCCAGTAGTATAGAGGGGGCGACTACCGGGGGCACAGATACGCAGTATTTT
TRBJ1-2	TRBD1	TRBV12-3/TRBV12-4	-	CASSPTGVGGYTF	TGTGCCAGCAGCCCTACAGGGGTGGGTGGCTACACCTTC
TRBJ1-3	-	TRBV5-4	-	CAIRPSSGNTIYF	TGTGCCATCCGACCTAGCTCTGGAAACACCATATATTTT